The source of this TCR beta chain is a study of response to subunit inactivated influenza vaccine. One entry per CDR3 protein results from TCRdb running MiXCR on the RT-PCR reads. The top ten hold 7.8% of the sample, which has 200,000 to 300,000 distinct CDR3 sequences, 10% to 15% seen once. The CDR3 is 17 amino acids. The junction had 5 bases not matched to a gene; V was cut back by 0 bases and J by 4 bases. Germline-derived CDR1 and CDR2 are DFQATT and SNEGSKA (reference sequence). This clonotype was counted many times. The rearrangement joins TRBV20-1 to TRBJ2-1, with TRBD2 matching over 14 bases. The receptor comes from a man aged 45-65 years who received an inactivated influenza vaccine. Here the sequenced sample was non-naive T cells sorted from PBMCs, taken less than 15 days before vaccination. CDR3 region: CSARDPRLAGGYNEQFF. In DNA, the CDR3 is TGCAGTGCTAGAGATCCACGACTAGCGGGAGGGTACAATGAGCAGTTCTTC.